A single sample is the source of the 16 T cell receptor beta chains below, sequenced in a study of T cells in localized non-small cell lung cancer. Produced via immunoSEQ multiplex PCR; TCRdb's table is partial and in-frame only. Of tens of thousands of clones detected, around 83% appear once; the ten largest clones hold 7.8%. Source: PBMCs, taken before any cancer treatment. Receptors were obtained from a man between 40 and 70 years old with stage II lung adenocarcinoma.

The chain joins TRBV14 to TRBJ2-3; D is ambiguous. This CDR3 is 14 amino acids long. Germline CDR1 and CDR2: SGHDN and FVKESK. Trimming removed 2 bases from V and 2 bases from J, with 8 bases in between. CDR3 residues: CASSQNQFTDTQYF. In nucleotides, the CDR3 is TGTGCCAGCAGCCAAAACCAGTTCACAGATACGCAGTATTTT.

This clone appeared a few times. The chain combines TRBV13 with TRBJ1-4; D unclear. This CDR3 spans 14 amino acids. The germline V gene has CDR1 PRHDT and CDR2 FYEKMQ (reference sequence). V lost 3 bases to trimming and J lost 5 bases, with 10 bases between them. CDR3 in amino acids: CASSFMGENEKLFF. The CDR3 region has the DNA TGTGCCAGCAGCTTCATGGGCGAAAATGAAAAACTGTTTTTT. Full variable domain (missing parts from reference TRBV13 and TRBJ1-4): AAGVIQSPRHLIKEKRETATLKCYPIPRHDTVYWYQQGPGQDPQFLISFYEKMQSDKGSIPDRFSAQQFSDYHSELNMSSLELGDSALYFCASSFMGENEKLFFGSGTQLSVL.

The CDR3: CASSLAPADTQYF. The CDR3 region has the DNA TGTGCCAGCAGCTTAGCTCCAGCAGATACGCAGTATTTT. The V call is TRBV7-6, the J call TRBJ2-3; D not resolved. The CDR3 has 13 residues. Germline CDR1 and CDR2: SGHVS and FNYEAQ. The V gene lost 0 bases and the J gene lost 4 bases, with 5 bases spanning the gap.

The CDR3 here is CASERDRVIGELFF. CDR3 in DNA: TGTGCCAGTGAGCGGGATCGGGTTATTGGGGAGCTGTTTTTT. The chain is built from TRBV7-8 and TRBJ2-2; 7 bases are a match to TRBD2. CDR3 length equals 14 residues. V was clipped by 9 bases and J by 8 bases; unmatched bases: 12. Per the germline V gene, CDR1 is SGHVS and CDR2 is FQNEAQ.

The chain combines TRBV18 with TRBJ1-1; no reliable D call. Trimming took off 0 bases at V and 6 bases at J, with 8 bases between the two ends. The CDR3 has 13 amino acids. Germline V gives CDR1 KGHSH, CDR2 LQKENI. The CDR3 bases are TGTGCCAGCTCACCACCCGGCAGCTCTGAAGCTTTCTTT. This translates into CASSPPGSSEAFF.

CDR3 DNA sequence: TGCGCCAGCAGGCTATTGGGGACAGGGGCTGAAAAACTGTTTTTT. This translates into CASRLLGTGAEKLFF. This chain joins TRBV5-1 and TRBJ1-4, with 10 bases that match TRBD1. V lost 5 bases, J lost 7 bases, and 8 bases stayed unmatched. Per the germline V gene, CDR1 is SGHRS and CDR2 is YFSETQ. The length of the CDR3 is 15 residues.

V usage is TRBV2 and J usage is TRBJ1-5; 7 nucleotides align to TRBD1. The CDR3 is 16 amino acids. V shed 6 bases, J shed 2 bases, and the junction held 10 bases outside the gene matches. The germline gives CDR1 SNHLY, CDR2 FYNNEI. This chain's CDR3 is CASSSSGGGRNQPQHF. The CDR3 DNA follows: TGTGCCAGCAGCTCGTCAGGGGGGGGTCGCAATCAGCCCCAGCATTTT. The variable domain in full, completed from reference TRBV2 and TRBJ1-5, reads EPEVTQTPSHQVTQMGQEVILRCVPISNHLYFYWYRQILGQKVEFLVSFYNNEISEKSEIFDDQFSVERPDGSNFTLKIRSTKLEDSAMYFCASSSSGGGRNQPQHFGDGTRLSIL.

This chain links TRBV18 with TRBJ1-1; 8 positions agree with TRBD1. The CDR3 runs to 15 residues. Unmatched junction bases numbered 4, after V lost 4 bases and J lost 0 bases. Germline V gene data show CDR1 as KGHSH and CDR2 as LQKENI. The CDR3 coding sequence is TGTGCCAGCTCACGGGGACAGGAGATGAACACTGAAGCTTTCTTT. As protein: CASSRGQEMNTEAFF.

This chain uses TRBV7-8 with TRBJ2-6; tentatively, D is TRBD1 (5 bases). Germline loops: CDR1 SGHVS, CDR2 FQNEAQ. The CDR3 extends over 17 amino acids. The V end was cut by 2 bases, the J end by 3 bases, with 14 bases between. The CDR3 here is CASSLLGVGGGANVLTF. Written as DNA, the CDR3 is TGTGCCAGCAGCTTATTAGGGGTGGGCGGTGGGGCCAACGTCCTGACTTTC.

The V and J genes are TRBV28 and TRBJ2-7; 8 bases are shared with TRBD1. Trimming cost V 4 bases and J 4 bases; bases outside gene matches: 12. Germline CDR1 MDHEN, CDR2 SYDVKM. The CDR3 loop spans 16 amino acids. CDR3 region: CASSSPRTGKNYEQYF. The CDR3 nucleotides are TGTGCCAGCAGTTCTCCCCGGACAGGGAAAAATTACGAGCAGTACTTC.

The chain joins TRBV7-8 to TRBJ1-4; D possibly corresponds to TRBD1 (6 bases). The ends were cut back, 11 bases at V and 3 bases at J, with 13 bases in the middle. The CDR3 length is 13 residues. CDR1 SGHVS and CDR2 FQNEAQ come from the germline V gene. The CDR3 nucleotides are TGTGCCGTTTCCGGGGGGCCTAATGAAAAACTGTTTTTT. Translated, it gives CAVSGGPNEKLFF. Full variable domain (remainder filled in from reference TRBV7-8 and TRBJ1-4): GAGVSQSPRYKVAKRGQDVALRCDPISGHVSLFWYQQALGQGPEFLTYFQNEAQLDKSGLPSDRFFAERPEGSVSTLKIQRTQQEDSAVYLCAVSGGPNEKLFFGSGTQLSVL.

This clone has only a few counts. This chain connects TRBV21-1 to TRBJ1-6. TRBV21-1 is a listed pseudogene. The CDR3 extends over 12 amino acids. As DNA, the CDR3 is TGTGCCGGAAGTCGGGGAGGGACACCCCTCCACTTT. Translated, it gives CAGSRGGTPLHF.

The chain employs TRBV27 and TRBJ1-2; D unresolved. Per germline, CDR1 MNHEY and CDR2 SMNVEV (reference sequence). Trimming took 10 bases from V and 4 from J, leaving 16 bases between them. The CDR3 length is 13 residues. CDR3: CATGDGRGYGYTF. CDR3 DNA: TGTGCCACGGGAGACGGTCGGGGCTATGGCTACACCTTC.

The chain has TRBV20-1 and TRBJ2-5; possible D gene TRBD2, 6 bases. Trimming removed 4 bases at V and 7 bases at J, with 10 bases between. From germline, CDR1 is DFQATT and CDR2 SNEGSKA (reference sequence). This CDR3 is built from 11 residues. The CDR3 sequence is CSATGDWTQYF. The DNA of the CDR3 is TGCAGTGCTACTGGGGACTGGACCCAGTACTTC.

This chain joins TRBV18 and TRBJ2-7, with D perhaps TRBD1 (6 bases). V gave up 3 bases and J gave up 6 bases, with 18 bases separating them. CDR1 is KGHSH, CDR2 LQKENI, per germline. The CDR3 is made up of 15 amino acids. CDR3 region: CASSPGTPANAEQYF. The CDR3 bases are TGTGCCAGCTCACCCGGGACACCGGCGAACGCCGAGCAGTACTTC. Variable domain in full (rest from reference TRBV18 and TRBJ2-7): NAGVMQNPRHLVRRRGQEARLRCSPMKGHSHVYWYRQLPEEGLKFMVYLQKENIIDESGMPKERFSAEFPKEGPSILRIQQVVRGDSAAYFCASSPGTPANAEQYFGPGTRLTVT.

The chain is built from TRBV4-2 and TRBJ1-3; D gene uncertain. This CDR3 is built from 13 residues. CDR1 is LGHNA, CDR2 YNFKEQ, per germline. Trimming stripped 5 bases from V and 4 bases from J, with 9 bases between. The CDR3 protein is CASSTGGGNTIYF. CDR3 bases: TGTGCCAGCAGCACCGGTGGCGGAAACACCATATATTTT.